The entry below gives a single TCR beta chain sequence along with its context. These data are taken from a study of blood T cell repertoires in COVID-19. The CDR3 has 13 amino acids. Germline CDR1 and CDR2: LNHDA and SQIVND (reference sequence). Trimming cost V 5 bases and J 5 bases, with 12 bases left between them. Clones were read by immunoSEQ multiplex PCR, and TCRdb kept only the in-frame ones, dropping some. The profile covers 55,000 to 70,000 clones, with roughly 87% appearing a single time and 3.4% taken by the ten largest. The specimen was peripheral blood. This sequence originates from a woman between 45 and 65 years old with COVID-19, enrolled during active disease. This chain links TRBV19 with TRBJ1-2, with D perhaps TRBD1 (6 bases). The CDR3 sequence is CASSPQGPYGYTF. CDR3 DNA: TGTGCCAGTAGTCCGCAGGGGCCTTATGGCTACACCTTC.